This TCR beta chain emerged from a study of T cell repertoires in cytomegalovirus infection. Across the study: CMV infection plus the matching HLA type was flagged by public TCR beta signatures.

About this clonotype: Its antigen is currently unknown.

Germline-derived CDR1 and CDR2 are SEHNR and FQNEAQ (reference sequence). The CDR3 sequence is 15 residues long. V lost 8 bases and J lost 5; bases outside the gene matches: 11. TCRdb recomputed calls from the reads with MiXCR, one row per CDR3 protein. Of roughly 180,000 distinct CDR3 sequences in the sample, less than 25% were seen once. The genes are TRBV7-9 and TRBJ2-5; 10 nucleotides align to TRBD2. The material was CD8+ T cells from cultured PBMCs, obtained from culture after CMV antigen stimulation. This sequence originates from a human donor in good health (CMV status not recorded). Some clones in this sample may be carry-over from other donors' samples. CDR3 in amino acids: CASGKAGGPDETQYF. CDR3 nucleotides: TGTGCCAGCGGAAAAGCGGGGGGGCCTGACGAGACCCAGTACTTC.